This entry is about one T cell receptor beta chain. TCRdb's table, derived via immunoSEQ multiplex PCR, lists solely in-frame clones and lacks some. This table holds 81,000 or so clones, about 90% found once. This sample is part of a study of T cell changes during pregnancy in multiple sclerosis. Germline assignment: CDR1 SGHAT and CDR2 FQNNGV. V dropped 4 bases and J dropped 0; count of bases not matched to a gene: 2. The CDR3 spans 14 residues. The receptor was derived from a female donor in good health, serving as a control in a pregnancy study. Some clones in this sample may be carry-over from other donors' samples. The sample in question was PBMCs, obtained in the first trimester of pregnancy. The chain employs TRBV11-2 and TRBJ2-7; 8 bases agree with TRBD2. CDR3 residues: CASSSGLVSYEQYF. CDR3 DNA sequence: TGTGCCAGCAGCTCGGGACTAGTCTCCTACGAGCAGTACTTC. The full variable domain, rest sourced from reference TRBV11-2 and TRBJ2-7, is EAGVAQSPRYKIIEKRQSVAFWCNPISGHATLYWYQQILGQGPKLLIQFQNNGVVDDSQLPKDRFSAERLKGVDSTLKIQPAKLEDSAVYLCASSSGLVSYEQYFGPGTRLTVT.